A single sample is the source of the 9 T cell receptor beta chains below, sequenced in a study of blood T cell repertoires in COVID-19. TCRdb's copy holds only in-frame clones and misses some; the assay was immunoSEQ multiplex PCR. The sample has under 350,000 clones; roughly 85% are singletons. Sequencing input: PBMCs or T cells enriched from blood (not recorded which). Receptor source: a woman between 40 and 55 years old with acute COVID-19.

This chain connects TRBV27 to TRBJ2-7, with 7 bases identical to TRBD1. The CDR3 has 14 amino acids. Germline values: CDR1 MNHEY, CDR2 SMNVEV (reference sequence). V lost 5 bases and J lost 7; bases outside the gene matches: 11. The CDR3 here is CASSEDRPLGEQYF. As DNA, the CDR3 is TGTGCCAGCAGTGAGGACAGGCCCCTGGGTGAGCAGTACTTC.

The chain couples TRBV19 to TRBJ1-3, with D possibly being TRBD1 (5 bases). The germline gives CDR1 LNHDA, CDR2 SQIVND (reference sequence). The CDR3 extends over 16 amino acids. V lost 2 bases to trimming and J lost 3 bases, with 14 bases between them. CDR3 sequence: CASSIRAAGDGNTIYF. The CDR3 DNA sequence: TGTGCCAGTAGTATAAGGGCCGCGGGGGATGGAAACACCATATATTTT.

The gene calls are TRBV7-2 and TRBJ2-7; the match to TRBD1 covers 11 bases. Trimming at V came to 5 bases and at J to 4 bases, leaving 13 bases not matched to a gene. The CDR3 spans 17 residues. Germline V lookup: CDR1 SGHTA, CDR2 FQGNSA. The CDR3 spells CASSLGTGGSFPYEQYF. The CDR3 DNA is TGTGCCAGCAGCCTCGGGACAGGGGGTAGCTTCCCTTACGAGCAGTACTTC.

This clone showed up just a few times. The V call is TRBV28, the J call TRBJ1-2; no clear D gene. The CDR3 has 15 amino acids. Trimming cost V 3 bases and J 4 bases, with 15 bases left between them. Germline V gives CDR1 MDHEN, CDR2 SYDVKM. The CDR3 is CASSFQARLSYGYTF. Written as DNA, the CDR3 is TGTGCCAGCAGTTTCCAGGCCAGGTTAAGCTATGGCTACACCTTC.

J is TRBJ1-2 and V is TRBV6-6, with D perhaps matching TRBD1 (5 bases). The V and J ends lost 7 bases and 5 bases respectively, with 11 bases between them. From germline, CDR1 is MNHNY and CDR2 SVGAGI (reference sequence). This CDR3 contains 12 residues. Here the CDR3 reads CASTQQDYGYTF. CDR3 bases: TGTGCCAGCACCCAACAGGATTATGGCTACACCTTC.

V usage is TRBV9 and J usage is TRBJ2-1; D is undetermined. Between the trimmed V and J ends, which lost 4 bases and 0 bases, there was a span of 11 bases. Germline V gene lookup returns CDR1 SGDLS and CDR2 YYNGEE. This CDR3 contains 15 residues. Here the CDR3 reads CASSPQTVSYNEQFF. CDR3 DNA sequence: TGTGCCAGCAGCCCCCAAACGGTCTCCTACAATGAGCAGTTCTTC.

Here the CDR3 DNA reads TGCGCCAGCAGCTTGGGAGGGACAGGGAATAATTCACCCCTCCACTTT. It is translated as CASSLGGTGNNSPLHF. This chain links TRBV5-1 with TRBJ1-6, with 9 bases matching TRBD1. Losses at the gene ends were 0 bases for V and 5 bases for J; bases not matched to a gene: 3. The germline CDR1 and CDR2 sequences are SGHRS and YFSETQ. The CDR3 sequence is 16 residues long.

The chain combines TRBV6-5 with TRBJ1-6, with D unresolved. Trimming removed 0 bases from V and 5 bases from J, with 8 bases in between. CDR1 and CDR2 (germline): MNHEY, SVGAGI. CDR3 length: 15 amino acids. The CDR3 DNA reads TGTGCCAGCAGTTACTCGATACTTCATAATTCACCCCTCCACTTT. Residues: CASSYSILHNSPLHF.

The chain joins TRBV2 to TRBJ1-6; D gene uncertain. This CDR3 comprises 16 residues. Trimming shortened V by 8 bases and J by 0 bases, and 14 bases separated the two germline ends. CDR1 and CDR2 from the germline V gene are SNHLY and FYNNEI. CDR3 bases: TGTGCCAGCCACGGCTCTAGGAGCTCCTATAATTCACCCCTCCACTTT. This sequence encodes CASHGSRSSYNSPLHF.